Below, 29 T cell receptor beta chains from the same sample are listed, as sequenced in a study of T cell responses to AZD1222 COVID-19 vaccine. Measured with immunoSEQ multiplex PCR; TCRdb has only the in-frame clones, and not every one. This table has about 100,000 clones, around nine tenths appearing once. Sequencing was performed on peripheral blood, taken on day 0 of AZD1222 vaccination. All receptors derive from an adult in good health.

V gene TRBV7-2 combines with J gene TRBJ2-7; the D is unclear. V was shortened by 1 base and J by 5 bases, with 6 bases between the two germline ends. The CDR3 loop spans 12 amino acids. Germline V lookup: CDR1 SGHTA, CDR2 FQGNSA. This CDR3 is CASSLVVDEQYF. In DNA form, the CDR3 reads TGTGCCAGCAGCTTAGTGGTGGACGAGCAGTACTTC.

CDR3 in DNA: TGTGCCAGCAGCCGTTTTCGGCCCCAGCATTTT. Its protein product is CASSRFRPQHF. This chain connects TRBV14 to TRBJ1-5, with D uncertain. The V end was cut by 4 bases, the J end by 9 bases, with 7 bases between. In germline, CDR1 is SGHDN, CDR2 FVKESK. The CDR3 contains 11 residues. The complete variable domain, with remaining parts taken from reference TRBV14 and TRBJ1-5, reads EAGVTQFPSHSVIEKGQTVTLRCDPISGHDNLYWYRRVMGKEIKFLLHFVKESKQDESGMPNNRFLAERTGGTYSTLKVQPAELEDSGVYFCASSRFRPQHFGDGTRLSIL.

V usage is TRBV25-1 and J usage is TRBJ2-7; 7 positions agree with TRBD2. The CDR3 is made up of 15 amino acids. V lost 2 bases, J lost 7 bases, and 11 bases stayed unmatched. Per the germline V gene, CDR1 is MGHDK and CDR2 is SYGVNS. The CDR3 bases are TGTGCCAGCAGTGAAATAAATCGGGAGGTGGGAGAGCAGTACTTC. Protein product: CASSEINREVGEQYF.

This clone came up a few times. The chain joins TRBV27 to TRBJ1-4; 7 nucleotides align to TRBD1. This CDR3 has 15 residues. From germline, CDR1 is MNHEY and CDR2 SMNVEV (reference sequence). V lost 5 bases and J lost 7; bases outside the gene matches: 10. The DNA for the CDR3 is TGTGCCAGCAGTCTGAATTACGGGACAGTTGAAAAACTGTTTTTT. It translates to CASSLNYGTVEKLFF.

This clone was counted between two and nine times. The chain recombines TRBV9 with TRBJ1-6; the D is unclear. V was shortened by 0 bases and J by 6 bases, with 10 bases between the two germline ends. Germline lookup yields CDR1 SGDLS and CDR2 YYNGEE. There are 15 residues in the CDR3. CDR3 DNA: TGTGCCAGCAGCGTAGAAGCGGCCCCTAATTCACCCCTCCACTTT. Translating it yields CASSVEAAPNSPLHF.

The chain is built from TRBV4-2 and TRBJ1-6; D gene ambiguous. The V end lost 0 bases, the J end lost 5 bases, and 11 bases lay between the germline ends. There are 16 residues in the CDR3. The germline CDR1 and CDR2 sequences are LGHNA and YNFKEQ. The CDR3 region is CASSQDRTANNSPLHF. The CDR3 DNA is TGTGCCAGCAGCCAAGATAGAACAGCTAATAATTCACCCCTCCACTTT.

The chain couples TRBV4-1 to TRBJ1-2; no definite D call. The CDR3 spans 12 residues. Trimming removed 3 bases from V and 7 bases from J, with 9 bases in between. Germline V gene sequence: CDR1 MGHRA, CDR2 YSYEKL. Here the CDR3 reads CASSQPSSGYTF. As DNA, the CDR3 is TGCGCCAGCAGCCAGCCTTCCAGTGGCTACACCTTC.

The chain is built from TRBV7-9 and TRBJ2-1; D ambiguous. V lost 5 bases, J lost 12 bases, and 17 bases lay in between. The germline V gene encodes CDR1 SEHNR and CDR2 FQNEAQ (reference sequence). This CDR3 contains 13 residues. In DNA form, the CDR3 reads TGTGCCAGCAGCCTGTCGGCTACCTTGGGGCAGTTCTTC. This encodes CASSLSATLGQFF.

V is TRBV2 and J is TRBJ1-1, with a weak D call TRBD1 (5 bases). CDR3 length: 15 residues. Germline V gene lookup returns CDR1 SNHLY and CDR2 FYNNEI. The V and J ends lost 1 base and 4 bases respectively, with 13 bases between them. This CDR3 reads CASSEEAGLITEAFF. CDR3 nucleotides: TGTGCCAGCAGTGAAGAGGCAGGGCTGATCACTGAAGCTTTCTTT.

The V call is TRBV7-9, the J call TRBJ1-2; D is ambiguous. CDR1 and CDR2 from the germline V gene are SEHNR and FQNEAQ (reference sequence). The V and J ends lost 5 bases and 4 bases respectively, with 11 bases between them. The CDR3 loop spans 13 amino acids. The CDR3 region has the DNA TGTGCCAGCAGCCAAGGGCCCAGCTATGGCTACACCTTC. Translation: CASSQGPSYGYTF.

In DNA form, the CDR3 reads TGTGCCTGGAGTAAGTACATGGGGGCCTACGAGCAGTACTTC. The encoded protein is CAWSKYMGAYEQYF. The chain links TRBV30 to TRBJ2-7; D might be TRBD1 or TRBD2, each matching 5 bases. V was trimmed by 2 bases and J by 2 bases, leaving 13 bases between them. This CDR3 comprises 14 residues. In germline, CDR1 is GTSNPN, CDR2 SVGIG (reference sequence).

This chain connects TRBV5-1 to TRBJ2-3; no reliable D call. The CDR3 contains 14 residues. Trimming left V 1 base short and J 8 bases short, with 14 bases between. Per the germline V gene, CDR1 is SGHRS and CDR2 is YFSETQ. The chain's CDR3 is CASSLRATDATQYF. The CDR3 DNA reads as TGCGCCAGCAGCTTGAGGGCCACAGACGCTACGCAGTATTTT.

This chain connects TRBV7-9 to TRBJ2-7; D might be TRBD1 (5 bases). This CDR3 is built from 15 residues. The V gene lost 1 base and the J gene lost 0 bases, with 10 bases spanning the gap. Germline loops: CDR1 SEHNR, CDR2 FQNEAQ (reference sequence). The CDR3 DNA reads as TGTGCCAGCAGCTTAGGGGGCACCCCCTCCTACGAGCAGTACTTC. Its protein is CASSLGGTPSYEQYF.

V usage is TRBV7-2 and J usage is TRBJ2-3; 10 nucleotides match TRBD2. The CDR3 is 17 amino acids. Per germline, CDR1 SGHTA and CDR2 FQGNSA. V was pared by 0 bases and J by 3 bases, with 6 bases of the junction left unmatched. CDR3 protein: CASSLAMPSGSTDTQYF. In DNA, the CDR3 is TGTGCCAGCAGCTTAGCGATGCCTAGCGGGAGTACAGATACGCAGTATTTT. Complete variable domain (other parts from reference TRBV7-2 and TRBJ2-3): GAGVSQSPSNKVTEKGKDVELRCDPISGHTALYWYRQSLGQGLEFLIYFQGNSAPDKSGLPSDRFSAERTGGSVSTLTIQRTQQEDSAVYLCASSLAMPSGSTDTQYFGPGTRLTVL.

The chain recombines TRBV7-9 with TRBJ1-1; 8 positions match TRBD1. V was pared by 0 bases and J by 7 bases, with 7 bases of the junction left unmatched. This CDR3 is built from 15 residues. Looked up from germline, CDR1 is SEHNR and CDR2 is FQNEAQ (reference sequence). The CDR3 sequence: CASSLAGRGLFEAFF. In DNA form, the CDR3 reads TGTGCCAGCAGCTTAGCGGGCAGGGGGCTTTTTGAAGCTTTCTTT.

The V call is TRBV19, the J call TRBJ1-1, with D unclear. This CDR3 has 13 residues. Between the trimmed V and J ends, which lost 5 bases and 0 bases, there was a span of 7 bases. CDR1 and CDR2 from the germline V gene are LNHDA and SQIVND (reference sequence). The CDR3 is CASSWSVNTEAFF. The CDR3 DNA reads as TGTGCCAGTAGTTGGTCGGTGAACACTGAAGCTTTCTTT.

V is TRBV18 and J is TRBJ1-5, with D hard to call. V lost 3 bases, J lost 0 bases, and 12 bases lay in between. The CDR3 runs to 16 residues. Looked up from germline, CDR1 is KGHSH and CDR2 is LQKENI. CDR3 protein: CASSPSTPNSNQPQHF. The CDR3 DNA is TGTGCCAGCTCACCCAGCACACCAAATAGCAATCAGCCCCAGCATTTT.

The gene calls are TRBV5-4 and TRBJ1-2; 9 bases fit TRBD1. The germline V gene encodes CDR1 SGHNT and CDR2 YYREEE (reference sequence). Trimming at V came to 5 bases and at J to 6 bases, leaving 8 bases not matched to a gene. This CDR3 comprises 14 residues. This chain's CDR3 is CASSEGTGFNGYTF. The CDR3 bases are TGTGCCAGCAGTGAAGGGACAGGGTTTAATGGCTACACCTTC. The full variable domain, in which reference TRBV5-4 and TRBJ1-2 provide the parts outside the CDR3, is ETGVTQSPTHLIKTRGQQVTLRCSSQSGHNTVSWYQQALGQGPQFIFQYYREEENGRGNFPPRFSGLQFPNYSSELNVNALELDDSALYLCASSEGTGFNGYTFGSGTRLTVV.

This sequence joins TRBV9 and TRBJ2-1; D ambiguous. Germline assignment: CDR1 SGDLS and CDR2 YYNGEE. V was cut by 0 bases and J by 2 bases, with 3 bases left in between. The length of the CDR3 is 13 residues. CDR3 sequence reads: CASSVAAYNEQFF. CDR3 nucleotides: TGTGCCAGCAGCGTAGCCGCCTACAATGAGCAGTTCTTC.

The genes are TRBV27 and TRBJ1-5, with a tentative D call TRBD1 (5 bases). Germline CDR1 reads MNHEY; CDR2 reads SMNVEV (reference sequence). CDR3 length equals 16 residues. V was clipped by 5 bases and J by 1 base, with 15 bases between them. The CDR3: CASSPSGKGSNQPQHF. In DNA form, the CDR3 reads TGTGCCAGCAGTCCGTCGGGGAAGGGGAGCAATCAGCCCCAGCATTTT.

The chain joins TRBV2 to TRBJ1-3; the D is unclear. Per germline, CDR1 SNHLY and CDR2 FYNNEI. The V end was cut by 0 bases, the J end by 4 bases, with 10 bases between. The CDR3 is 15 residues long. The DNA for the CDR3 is TGTGCCAGCAGTGAAGCAGGGTCGGGAGGAAACACCATATATTTT. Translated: CASSEAGSGGNTIYF. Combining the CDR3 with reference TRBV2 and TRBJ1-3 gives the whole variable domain EPEVTQTPSHQVTQMGQEVILRCVPISNHLYFYWYRQILGQKVEFLVSFYNNEISEKSEIFDDQFSVERPDGSNFTLKIRSTKLEDSAMYFCASSEAGSGGNTIYFGEGSWLTVV.

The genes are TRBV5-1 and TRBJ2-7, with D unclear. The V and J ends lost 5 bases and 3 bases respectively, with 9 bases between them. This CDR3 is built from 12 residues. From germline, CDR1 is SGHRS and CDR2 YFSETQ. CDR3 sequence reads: CASRRSDYEQYF. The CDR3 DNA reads TGCGCCAGCAGGCGGTCAGACTACGAGCAGTACTTC. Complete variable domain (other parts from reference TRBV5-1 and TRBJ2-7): KAGVTQTPRYLIKTRGQQVTLSCSPISGHRSVSWYQQTPGQGLQFLFEYFSETQRNKGNFPGRFSGRQFSNSRSEMNVSTLELGDSALYLCASRRSDYEQYFGPGTRLTVT.

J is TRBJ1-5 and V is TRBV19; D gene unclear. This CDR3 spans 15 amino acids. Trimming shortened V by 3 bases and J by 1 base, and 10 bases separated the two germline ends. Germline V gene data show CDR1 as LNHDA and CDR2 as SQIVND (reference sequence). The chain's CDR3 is CASSMGFGSNQPQHF. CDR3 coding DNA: TGTGCCAGTAGTATGGGGTTTGGGAGCAATCAGCCCCAGCATTTT.

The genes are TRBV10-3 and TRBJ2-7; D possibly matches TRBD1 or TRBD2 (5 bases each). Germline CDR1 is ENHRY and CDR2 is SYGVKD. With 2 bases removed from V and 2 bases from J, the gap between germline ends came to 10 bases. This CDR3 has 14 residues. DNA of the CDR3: TGTGCCATCAGTGAGGGGGGTAGGGCCTACGAGCAGTACTTC. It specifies CAISEGGRAYEQYF.

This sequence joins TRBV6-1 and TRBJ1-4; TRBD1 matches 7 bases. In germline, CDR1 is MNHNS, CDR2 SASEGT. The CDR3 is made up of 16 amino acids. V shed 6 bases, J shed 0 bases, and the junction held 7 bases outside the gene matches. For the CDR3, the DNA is TGTGCCAGCAGCGAACAGGGGACCGCAACTAATGAAAAACTGTTTTTT. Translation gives CASSEQGTATNEKLFF.

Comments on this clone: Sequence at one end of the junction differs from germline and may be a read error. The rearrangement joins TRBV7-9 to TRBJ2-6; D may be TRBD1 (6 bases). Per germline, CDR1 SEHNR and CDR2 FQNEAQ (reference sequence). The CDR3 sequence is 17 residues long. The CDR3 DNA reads TGTACCAGCAGCTTAGGGGGTCAAATCTCTGGGGCCAACGTCCTGACTTTC. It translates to CTSSLGGQISGANVLTF.

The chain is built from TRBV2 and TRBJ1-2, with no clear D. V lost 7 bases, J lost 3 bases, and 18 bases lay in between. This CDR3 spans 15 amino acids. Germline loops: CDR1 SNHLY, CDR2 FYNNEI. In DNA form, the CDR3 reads TGTGCCAGCACCCTAAGGTGGGAAACGGACTATGGCTACACCTTC. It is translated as CASTLRWETDYGYTF.

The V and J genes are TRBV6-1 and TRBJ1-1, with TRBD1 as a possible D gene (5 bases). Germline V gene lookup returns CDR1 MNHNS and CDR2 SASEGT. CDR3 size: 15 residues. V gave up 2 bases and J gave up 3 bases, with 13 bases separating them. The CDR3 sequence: CASSERLRGDTEAFF. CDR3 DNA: TGTGCCAGCAGTGAAAGGTTGCGGGGGGACACTGAAGCTTTCTTT.

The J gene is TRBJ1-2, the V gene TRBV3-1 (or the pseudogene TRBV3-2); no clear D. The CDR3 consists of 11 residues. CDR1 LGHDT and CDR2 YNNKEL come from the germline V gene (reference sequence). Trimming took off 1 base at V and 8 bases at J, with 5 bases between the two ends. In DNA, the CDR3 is TGTGCCAGCAGCCAAGCTAAGGGCTACACCTTC. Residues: CASSQAKGYTF.